This T cell receptor beta chain was sequenced during a study of response to subunit inactivated influenza vaccine. TCRdb reanalysed the RT-PCR reads using MiXCR and keeps one entry per CDR3 protein. Among fewer than 750,000 distinct CDR3 sequences listed, 13% to 15% were seen once. At least ten counts were recorded for this clonotype. Its target is unknown. CDR3 length: 16 residues. V was pared by 5 bases and J by 6 bases, with 16 bases of the junction left unmatched. CDR1 is MNHEY, CDR2 SMNVEV, per germline (reference sequence). Regarding the study as a whole: The authors suggested that every seasonal influenza vaccination recruits few new T cells.

V gene TRBV27 combines with J gene TRBJ2-7; 7 nucleotides agree with TRBD1. Specimen: PBMCs from blood, collected about 11 days after vaccination. The receptor comes from a man in his fifties or sixties who received an inactivated influenza vaccine. CDR3: CASSPTWTGARREQYF. The CDR3 DNA is TGTGCCAGCAGTCCCACATGGACAGGTGCGAGGCGCGAGCAGTACTTC.